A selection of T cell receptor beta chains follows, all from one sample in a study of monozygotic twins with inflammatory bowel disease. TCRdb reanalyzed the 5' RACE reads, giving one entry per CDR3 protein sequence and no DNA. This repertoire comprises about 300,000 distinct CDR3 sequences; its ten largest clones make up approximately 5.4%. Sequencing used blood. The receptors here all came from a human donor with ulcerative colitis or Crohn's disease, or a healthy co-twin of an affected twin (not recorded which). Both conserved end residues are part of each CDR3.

CDR3aa: CASSLSRGGHEQYF
j_gene: TRBJ2-7
v_gene: TRBV7-2

CDR3aa: CASSQQGRDTQYF
j_gene: TRBJ2-3
v_gene: TRBV12-3/TRBV12-4

CDR3aa: CASSTTDQETQYF
j_gene: TRBJ2-5
v_gene: TRBV4-1

CDR3aa: CASSPGVQQYF
j_gene: TRBJ2-7
v_gene: TRBV7-9

CDR3aa: CASSLYSGNRNTQYF
j_gene: TRBJ2-3
v_gene: TRBV3-1

CDR3aa: CASSAIAGASYEQYF
j_gene: TRBJ2-7
v_gene: TRBV7-9

CDR3aa: CAWATGRGTDTQYF
j_gene: TRBJ2-3
v_gene: TRBV30

CDR3aa: CASSSSRSQAGALETQYF
j_gene: TRBJ2-5
v_gene: TRBV18

CDR3aa: CASRNLDGLPYEQYF
j_gene: TRBJ2-7
v_gene: TRBV6-2/TRBV6-3

CDR3aa: CAISEFGRGSFGEQFF
j_gene: TRBJ2-1
v_gene: TRBV10-3

CDR3aa: CASSLVASNEQFF
j_gene: TRBJ2-1
v_gene: TRBV7-2

CDR3aa: CASSITGGLAGGEQFF
j_gene: TRBJ2-1
v_gene: TRBV6-2/TRBV6-3

CDR3aa: CSASLPREGSGANVLTF
j_gene: TRBJ2-6
v_gene: TRBV20-1

CDR3aa: CASSLYREVVNTQYF
j_gene: TRBJ2-3
v_gene: TRBV5-1

CDR3aa: CASRRQGSFQETQYF
j_gene: TRBJ2-5
v_gene: TRBV28

CDR3aa: CASRQAYGYTF
j_gene: TRBJ1-2
v_gene: TRBV28

CDR3aa: CASSLGGKSNQPQHF
j_gene: TRBJ1-5
v_gene: TRBV7-2

CDR3aa: CAGGGPTNTGELFF
j_gene: TRBJ2-2
v_gene: TRBV7-7

CDR3aa: CASSPRGGAYEQYF
j_gene: TRBJ2-7
v_gene: TRBV7-9

CDR3aa: CASSQDHRAGGNEQFF
j_gene: TRBJ2-1
v_gene: TRBV4-3

CDR3aa: CASSSTGTGILSSLQPQHF
j_gene: TRBJ1-5
v_gene: TRBV6-1

CDR3aa: CASSDYPGELFF
j_gene: TRBJ2-2
v_gene: TRBV2

CDR3aa: CASSPRRDTEQYF
j_gene: TRBJ2-7
v_gene: TRBV6-5

CDR3aa: CASRSIAGQPQHF
j_gene: TRBJ1-5
v_gene: TRBV12-3/TRBV12-4

CDR3aa: CAGQLSGTAGDTQYF
j_gene: TRBJ2-3
v_gene: TRBV5-1

CDR3aa: CASRQNRALIDNYGYTF
j_gene: TRBJ1-2
v_gene: TRBV6-2/TRBV6-3

CDR3aa: CASSQAWLNNSPLHF
j_gene: TRBJ1-6
v_gene: TRBV27

CDR3aa: CASSLSAGKDGYTF
j_gene: TRBJ1-2
v_gene: TRBV5-1

CDR3aa: CASSLGYGSLEKLFF
j_gene: TRBJ1-4
v_gene: TRBV7-9

CDR3aa: CASSAPSGGADTQYF
j_gene: TRBJ2-3
v_gene: TRBV12-3/TRBV12-4

CDR3aa: CASSQYLGTRSMSYEQYF
j_gene: TRBJ2-7
v_gene: TRBV4-3

CDR3aa: CASSSGGQGAKVQFF
j_gene: TRBJ2-1
v_gene: TRBV7-2

CDR3aa: CASSQKNMQYF
j_gene: TRBJ2-4
v_gene: TRBV14

CDR3aa: CATSRGGDSNQPQHF
j_gene: TRBJ1-5
v_gene: TRBV15

CDR3aa: CAGGGLAGDTGELFF
j_gene: TRBJ2-2
v_gene: TRBV29-1

CDR3aa: CASSLGQGGTQYF
j_gene: TRBJ2-5
v_gene: TRBV12-3/TRBV12-4